This T cell receptor beta chain was sequenced during a study of cytomegalovirus exposure and HLA in healthy donors. PCR primers comprised 60 Vbeta and 13 Jbeta primers. Repertoires were generated with immunoSEQ multiplex PCR, while TCRdb's copy carries only in-frame clones and drops some. Altogether about 120,000 clones are present, about 80% being singletons, with the ten largest covering under 3.5%. This clone was seen just once. Its antigen remains unidentified. Broader study findings: Cytomegalovirus status, reportedly, was diagnosed with high specificity and sensitivity by the classifier. The sole available immune exposure information was CMV serostatus. Presence/absence analyses took donor sequencing depth as roughly uniform.

This receptor was obtained from a woman aged 50 to 60 in good health and CMV-seronegative. What was sequenced was PBMCs.

The DNA for the CDR3 is TGTGCCAGCAGCGTAGGGACAGCATCTACGGATGGCTACACCTTC. This translates into CASSVGTASTDGYTF. The genes are TRBV7-2 and TRBJ1-2; 7 nucleotides line up with TRBD1. With 5 bases clipped from V and 6 bases from J, the junction kept 12 bases outside the gene matches. The V gene's germline CDR1 is SGHTA and CDR2 FQGNSA. The CDR3 is 15 residues long.